The next 32 T cell receptor beta chains were all read from a single sample in a study of T cell responses to AZD1222 COVID-19 vaccine. Clones were sequenced by immunoSEQ multiplex PCR, and TCRdb holds only the in-frame ones, with some missing. The table lists some 150,000 clones, 93% of them singletons, with under 2% in the top ten. Sequences were derived from peripheral blood, sampled on day 0 of AZD1222 vaccination. These receptors were obtained from an adult in good health.

This sequence joins TRBV19 and TRBJ2-7, with TRBD1 matching over 8 bases. J lost 3 bases, V lost 3 bases, and 4 bases had no gene match. The CDR3 is made up of 14 amino acids. Germline lookup yields CDR1 LNHDA and CDR2 SQIVND (reference sequence). This CDR3 reads CASSMRTGNYEQYF. As DNA, the CDR3 is TGTGCCAGTAGTATGAGGACAGGGAACTACGAGCAGTACTTC.

The chain employs TRBV6-5 and TRBJ1-1; D might be TRBD1 (6 bases). The V end lost 8 bases, the J end lost 8 bases, and 15 bases lay between the germline ends. The germline V gene has CDR1 MNHEY and CDR2 SVGAGI. This CDR3 contains 12 residues. CDR3: CASSLDRFEAFF. The CDR3, as DNA: TGTGCCAGCTCTTTGGACAGATTCGAAGCTTTCTTT.

This sequence joins TRBV7-9 and TRBJ2-7; TRBD1 matches 7 bases. The CDR3 length is 16 residues. V lost 0 bases and J lost 2; bases outside the gene matches: 7. Germline V gene sequence: CDR1 SEHNR, CDR2 FQNEAQ (reference sequence). The CDR3 coding sequence is TGTGCCAGCAGCTTAGCAGGGGGCTTACAAACCTACGAGCAGTACTTC. This encodes CASSLAGGLQTYEQYF.

The V and J genes are TRBV5-4 and TRBJ1-1, with 7 bases matching TRBD1. V lost 1 base to trimming and J lost 6 bases; unmatched junction nucleotides: 6. The length of the CDR3 is 14 residues. Looked up from germline, CDR1 is SGHNT and CDR2 is YYREEE (reference sequence). DNA for the CDR3: TGTGCCAGCAGCTTGACAGGGGCAGGGGCTGAAGCTTTCTTT. Its translation: CASSLTGAGAEAFF. The full variable domain, rest sourced from reference TRBV5-4 and TRBJ1-1, is ETGVTQSPTHLIKTRGQQVTLRCSSQSGHNTVSWYQQALGQGPQFIFQYYREEENGRGNFPPRFSGLQFPNYSSELNVNALELDDSALYLCASSLTGAGAEAFFGQGTRLTVV.

This clone was seen a single time. The chain employs TRBV28 and TRBJ1-1, with D uncertain. The CDR3 is 12 amino acids. V shed 6 bases and J shed 1 base, with 6 bases lying between them. CDR1 is MDHEN, CDR2 SYDVKM, per germline. The CDR3 region has the DNA TGTGCCAGCAGGGAGACGAACACTGAAGCTTTCTTT. This codes for CASRETNTEAFF.

J is TRBJ2-2 and V is TRBV10-1; a weak D match, TRBD2 (6 bases). V dropped 4 bases and J dropped 0 bases, with 12 bases sitting between them. Germline V gene data show CDR1 as WNHNN and CDR2 as SYGVQD (reference sequence). This CDR3 spans 16 amino acids. The CDR3 reads CASSGHRGTNTGELFF. Written as DNA, the CDR3 is TGCGCCAGCAGTGGTCACCGGGGGACGAACACCGGGGAGCTGTTTTTT.

This CDR3 is CASSLGLAGGSYEQYF. The CDR3 nucleotides are TGCGCCAGCAGCTTAGGACTAGCGGGGGGTTCCTACGAGCAGTACTTC. This rearrangement joins TRBV5-1 to TRBJ2-7, with TRBD2 identical over 14 bases. From germline, CDR1 is SGHRS and CDR2 YFSETQ. With 2 bases clipped from V and 1 base from J, the junction kept 2 bases outside the gene matches. There are 16 residues in the CDR3.

The chain links TRBV5-4 to TRBJ1-4; D is unclear. Germline CDR1 SGHNT, CDR2 YYREEE (reference sequence). The CDR3 loop spans 13 amino acids. V was clipped by 1 base and J by 8 bases, with 9 bases between them. This chain's CDR3 is CASSLRNSEKLFF. CDR3 DNA sequence: TGTGCCAGCAGCTTGCGTAATTCGGAAAAACTGTTTTTT.

This sequence joins TRBV9 and TRBJ2-1, with TRBD2 as a possible D gene (5 bases). The V and J ends lost 4 bases and 0 bases respectively, with 11 bases between them. Germline CDR1 is SGDLS and CDR2 is YYNGEE. The CDR3 contains 15 residues. For the CDR3, the DNA is TGTGCCAGCAGCCGGGCGGGCTCCTCCTACAATGAGCAGTTCTTC. This translates into CASSRAGSSYNEQFF.

This chain connects TRBV20-1 to TRBJ2-7; D ambiguous. V lost 3 bases and J 5 bases, leaving 8 bases between the germline ends. This CDR3 has 11 residues. Germline lookup yields CDR1 DFQATT and CDR2 SNEGSKA (reference sequence). CDR3 residues: CSASLVHEQYF. The CDR3 DNA reads TGCAGTGCTAGTTTGGTCCACGAGCAGTACTTC.

The table lists this clone with a few counts. The genes are TRBV19 and TRBJ2-3; D gene uncertain. Trimming pared 5 bases from V and 8 bases from J, leaving 11 bases between. CDR1 is LNHDA and CDR2 is SQIVND in the germline V gene (reference sequence). CDR3 size: 12 residues. The CDR3 bases are TGTGCCAGTAGTCAAGACTTGGGTACGCAGTATTTT. Protein product: CASSQDLGTQYF.

J is TRBJ2-1 and V is TRBV2; D possibly uses TRBD1 or TRBD2 (5 bases each). Germline CDR1 and CDR2: SNHLY and FYNNEI. This CDR3 region has 16 residues. The V end lost 2 bases, the J end lost 6 bases, and 17 bases lay between the germline ends. CDR3 nucleotide sequence: TGTGCCAGCAGTGAACGAGGGGCTAGTCATGGCAATGAGCAGTTCTTC. Translated, it gives CASSERGASHGNEQFF.

The chain carries TRBV5-1 and TRBJ1-2, with TRBD1 matching over 9 bases. Germline-derived CDR1 and CDR2 are SGHRS and YFSETQ. There are 15 residues in the CDR3. With 4 bases clipped from V and 4 bases from J, the junction kept 8 bases outside the gene matches. The CDR3 DNA is TGCGCCAGCAGCGTTACAGGGGGCGAGGGCTATGGCTACACCTTC. It translates to CASSVTGGEGYGYTF.

V gene TRBV5-4 combines with J gene TRBJ2-7, with 7 bases identical to TRBD2. Germline V gene sequence: CDR1 SGHNT, CDR2 YYREEE (reference sequence). This CDR3 region has 15 residues. The V segment lost 4 bases and the J segment 3 bases; nucleotides outside the gene matches: 10. CDR3 sequence: CASSPPEGRDYEQYF. CDR3 DNA: TGTGCCAGCAGCCCCCCGGAGGGGAGGGACTACGAGCAGTACTTC.

The chain has TRBV6-2 or TRBV6-3 and TRBJ1-1; TRBD1 might be the D (5 bases). Germline lookup yields CDR1 MNHEY and CDR2 SVGEGT. The ends were cut back, 5 bases at V and 1 base at J, with 11 bases in the middle. The CDR3 extends over 14 amino acids. The CDR3 here is CASSPGFRNTEAFF. In DNA form, the CDR3 reads TGTGCCAGCAGTCCAGGGTTTCGGAACACTGAAGCTTTCTTT.

The chain has TRBV2 and TRBJ2-7, with D unresolved. The germline V and J ends were trimmed by 4 bases and 1 base, with 5 bases remaining between them. Germline V gives CDR1 SNHLY, CDR2 FYNNEI. This CDR3 has 12 residues. This chain's CDR3 is CASSVISYEQYF. CDR3 DNA: TGTGCCAGCAGTGTAATATCCTACGAGCAGTACTTC.

J is TRBJ1-1 and V is TRBV3-1 (or the pseudogene TRBV3-2); possibly TRBD1 for D (5 bases). This CDR3 contains 13 residues. The germline V gene has CDR1 LGHDT and CDR2 YNNKEL (reference sequence). V was cut by 6 bases and J by 4 bases, with 12 bases left in between. The CDR3 reads CASRPGGGTEAFF. CDR3 nucleotides: TGTGCCAGCAGGCCCGGGGGGGGCACTGAAGCTTTCTTT.

The chain employs TRBV7-8 and TRBJ2-5; TRBD2 matches 11 bases. Unmatched junction bases numbered 5, after V lost 4 bases and J lost 1 base. This CDR3 spans 16 amino acids. Germline-derived CDR1 and CDR2 are SGHVS and FQNEAQ. The chain's CDR3 is CASSSRLAGTQETQYF. Written as DNA, the CDR3 is TGTGCCAGCAGCTCGAGACTAGCGGGGACCCAAGAGACCCAGTACTTC. Variable domain in full (rest from reference TRBV7-8 and TRBJ2-5): GAGVSQSPRYKVAKRGQDVALRCDPISGHVSLFWYQQALGQGPEFLTYFQNEAQLDKSGLPSDRFFAERPEGSVSTLKIQRTQQEDSAVYLCASSSRLAGTQETQYFGPGTRLLVL.

The chain links TRBV5-6 to TRBJ1-6; TRBD1 matches 7 bases. This CDR3 region has 16 residues. CDR1 and CDR2 (germline): SGHDT, YYEEEE. V trimming: 0 bases; J trimming: 6 bases; junction bases outside the gene matches: 6. Here the CDR3 reads CASSLAKDRANSPLHF. In nucleotides, the CDR3 is TGTGCCAGCAGCTTGGCCAAAGACAGGGCTAATTCACCCCTCCACTTT.

The chain links TRBV6-1 to TRBJ1-6; the D gene is possibly TRBD1 (6 bases). Germline CDR1 is MNHNS and CDR2 is SASEGT. CDR3 length equals 15 residues. V was clipped by 7 bases and J by 7 bases, with 17 bases between them. Written as DNA, the CDR3 is TGTGCCAGCACCACGGGGGGGGCTCGGAATTCACCCCTCCACTTT. Its protein is CASTTGGARNSPLHF.

The gene calls are TRBV9 and TRBJ1-5; 9 bases match TRBD1. Germline V gives CDR1 SGDLS, CDR2 YYNGEE. The CDR3 extends over 15 amino acids. With 6 bases clipped from V and 1 base from J, the junction kept 5 bases outside the gene matches. CDR3 DNA: TGTGCCAGCAATACAGGGGGCAAGAGCAATCAGCCCCAGCATTTT. It is translated as CASNTGGKSNQPQHF.

The V call is TRBV30, the J call TRBJ1-2, with unresolved D. Trimming shortened V by 8 bases and J by 0 bases, and 10 bases separated the two germline ends. From germline, CDR1 is GTSNPN and CDR2 SVGIG (reference sequence). The CDR3 covers 12 residues. Written as DNA, the CDR3 is TGTGCCCTTCGGGCCGCTAACTATGGCTACACCTTC. Its translation is CALRAANYGYTF.

The table lists this clone with a count of one. Other DNA sequences in this sample translate to the same CDR3. This chain links TRBV9 with TRBJ1-2, with 7 nucleotides matching TRBD1. Germline V lookup: CDR1 SGDLS, CDR2 YYNGEE. The CDR3 spans 13 residues. Germline trimming cut 3 bases from V and 2 bases from J; bases unmatched to any gene: 1. The CDR3 loop reads CASSGTGNYGYTF. The CDR3 DNA reads as TGTGCCAGCAGCGGGACAGGCAACTATGGCTACACCTTC.

The J gene is TRBJ1-2, the V gene TRBV6-5; D gene uncertain. The V and J ends lost 8 bases and 4 bases respectively, with 14 bases between them. This CDR3 comprises 13 residues. Germline V gene lookup returns CDR1 MNHEY and CDR2 SVGAGI. CDR3 sequence reads: CASYDGILYGYTF. In nucleotides, the CDR3 is TGTGCCAGCTACGACGGAATCCTCTATGGCTACACCTTC.

V and J are TRBV6-5 and TRBJ1-2; 9 nucleotides agree with TRBD1. This CDR3 region has 13 residues. Germline V gene data show CDR1 as MNHEY and CDR2 as SVGAGI. V dropped 7 bases and J dropped 13; count of bases not matched to a gene: 13. DNA for the CDR3: TGTGCCAGCACCGAAGGGTCCGGGACAGGGTGCACCTTC. Protein product: CASTEGSGTGCTF.

The gene calls are TRBV6-4 and TRBJ2-2; tentative D call: TRBD2 (5 bases). Germline V gives CDR1 MRHNA, CDR2 SNTAGT. CDR3 length: 13 residues. V lost 5 bases and J lost 3, with 7 bases in between. The CDR3 here is CASSSGDTGELFF. CDR3 sequence (DNA): TGTGCCAGCAGTTCCGGGGACACCGGGGAGCTGTTTTTT.

The chain links TRBV5-1 to TRBJ2-7; D call uncertain. This CDR3 has 15 amino acids. Germline values: CDR1 SGHRS, CDR2 YFSETQ. The V and J ends lost 0 bases and 0 bases respectively, with 10 bases between them. In DNA, the CDR3 is TGCGCCAGCAGCTTGGAGCAGTGGAGCTCCTACGAGCAGTACTTC. The encoded protein is CASSLEQWSSYEQYF.

This chain connects TRBV5-1 to TRBJ2-7; 7 nucleotides align to TRBD1. CDR1 and CDR2 from the germline V gene are SGHRS and YFSETQ. J lost 3 bases, V lost 4 bases, and 7 bases had no gene match. This CDR3 region has 14 residues. CDR3: CASSRTGPLYEQYF. DNA for the CDR3: TGCGCCAGCAGCAGGACAGGACCCCTCTACGAGCAGTACTTC.

The chain combines TRBV15 with TRBJ1-5; D perhaps matches TRBD1 (6 bases). Between the trimmed V and J ends, which lost 1 base and 1 base, there was a span of 8 bases. This CDR3 spans 15 amino acids. The V gene's germline CDR1 is LNHNV and CDR2 YYDKDF (reference sequence). CDR3 in amino acids: CATSRGGGSNQPQHF. The CDR3, as DNA: TGTGCCACCAGCAGAGGAGGGGGGAGCAATCAGCCCCAGCATTTT.

The chain combines TRBV18 with TRBJ1-1; D is uncertain. The CDR3 has 18 amino acids. V lost 5 bases, J lost 0 bases, and 22 bases lay in between. Germline V CDR1 and CDR2: KGHSH, LQKENI. The DNA of the CDR3 is TGTGCCAGCTCAAGTGCCTTTTTGAGACTGGGAGTGAACACTGAAGCTTTCTTT. It yields the protein CASSSAFLRLGVNTEAFF.

V is TRBV9 and J is TRBJ2-7, with TRBD2 as a possible D gene (6 bases). Germline V lookup: CDR1 SGDLS, CDR2 YYNGEE. V lost 4 bases and J lost 6, with 17 bases in between. This CDR3 region has 14 residues. The CDR3 loop reads CASSPTGGSGEQYF. Here the CDR3 DNA reads TGTGCCAGCAGCCCCACCGGGGGTTCGGGCGAGCAGTACTTC. Supplemented by reference TRBV9 and TRBJ2-7, the full variable domain reads DSGVTQTPKHLITATGQRVTLRCSPRSGDLSVYWYQQSLDQGLQFLIQYYNGEERAKGNILERFSAQQFPDLHSELNLSSLELGDSALYFCASSPTGGSGEQYFGPGTRLTVT.

J is TRBJ2-5 and V is TRBV4-2; TRBD2 agrees at 9 bases. CDR1 and CDR2 (germline): LGHNA, YNFKEQ. J gave up 7 bases and V 0 bases, and 12 bases lay outside the gene matches. The CDR3 sequence is 17 residues long. The CDR3 loop is CASSQDMVAGVQGTQYF. CDR3 sequence (DNA): TGTGCCAGCAGCCAAGATATGGTAGCGGGGGTCCAGGGGACCCAGTACTTC.